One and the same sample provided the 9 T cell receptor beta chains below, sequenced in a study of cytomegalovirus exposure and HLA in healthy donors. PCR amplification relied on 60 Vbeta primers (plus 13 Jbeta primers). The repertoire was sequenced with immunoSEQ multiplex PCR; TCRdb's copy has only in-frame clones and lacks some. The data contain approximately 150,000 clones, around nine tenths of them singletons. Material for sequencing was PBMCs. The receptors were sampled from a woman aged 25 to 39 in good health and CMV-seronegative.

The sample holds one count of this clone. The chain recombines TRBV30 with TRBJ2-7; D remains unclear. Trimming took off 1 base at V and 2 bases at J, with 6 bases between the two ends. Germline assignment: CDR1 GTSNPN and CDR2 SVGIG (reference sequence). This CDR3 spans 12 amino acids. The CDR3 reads CAWSDGPYEQYF. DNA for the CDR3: TGTGCCTGGAGTGATGGGCCCTACGAGCAGTACTTC.

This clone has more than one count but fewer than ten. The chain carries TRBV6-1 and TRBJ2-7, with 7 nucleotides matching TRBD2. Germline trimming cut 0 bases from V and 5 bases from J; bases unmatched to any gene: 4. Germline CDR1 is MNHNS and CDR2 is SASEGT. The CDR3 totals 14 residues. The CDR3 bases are TGTGCCAGCAGTGAAGCGGGGGAGGGAGACGAGCAGTACTTC. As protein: CASSEAGEGDEQYF.

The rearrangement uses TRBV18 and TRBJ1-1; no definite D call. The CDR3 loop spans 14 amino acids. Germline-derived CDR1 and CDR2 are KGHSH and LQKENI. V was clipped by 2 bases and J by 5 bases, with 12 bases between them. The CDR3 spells CASSPGKLETEAFF. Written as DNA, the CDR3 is TGTGCCAGCTCACCAGGAAAGTTGGAGACTGAAGCTTTCTTT. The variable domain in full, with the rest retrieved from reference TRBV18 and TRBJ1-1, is NAGVMQNPRHLVRRRGQEARLRCSPMKGHSHVYWYRQLPEEGLKFMVYLQKENIIDESGMPKERFSAEFPKEGPSILRIQQVVRGDSAAYFCASSPGKLETEAFFGQGTRLTVV.

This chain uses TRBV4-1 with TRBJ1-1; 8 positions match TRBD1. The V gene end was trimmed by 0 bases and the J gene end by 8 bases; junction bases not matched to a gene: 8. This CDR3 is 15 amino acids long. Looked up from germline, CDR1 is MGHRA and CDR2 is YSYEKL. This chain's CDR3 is CASSQDGAGGEEAFF. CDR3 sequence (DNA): TGCGCCAGCAGCCAAGATGGGGCAGGGGGCGAAGAAGCTTTCTTT.

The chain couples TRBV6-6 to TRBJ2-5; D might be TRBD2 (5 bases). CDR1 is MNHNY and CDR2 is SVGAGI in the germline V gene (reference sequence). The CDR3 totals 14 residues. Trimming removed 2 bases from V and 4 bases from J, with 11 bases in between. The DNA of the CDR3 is TGTGCCAGCAGTTACAGGCTCGGAGGAGAGACCCAGTACTTC. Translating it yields CASSYRLGGETQYF.

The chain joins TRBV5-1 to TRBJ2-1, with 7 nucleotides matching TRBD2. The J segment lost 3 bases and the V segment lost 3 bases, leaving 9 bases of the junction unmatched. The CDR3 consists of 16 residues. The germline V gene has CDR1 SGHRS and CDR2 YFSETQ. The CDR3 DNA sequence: TGCGCCAGCAGCTCCCGATCTAGCGGAATCTACAATGAGCAGTTCTTC. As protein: CASSSRSSGIYNEQFF.

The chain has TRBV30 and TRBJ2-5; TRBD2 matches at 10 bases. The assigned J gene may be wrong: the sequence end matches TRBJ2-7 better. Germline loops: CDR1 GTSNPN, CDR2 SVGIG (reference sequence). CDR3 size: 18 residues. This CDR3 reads CAWSVPALAGAGRYEQYF. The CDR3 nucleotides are TGTGCCTGGAGTGTACCCGCCCTAGCGGGAGCGGGGAGGTACGAGCAGTACTTC.

CDR3 DNA: TGTGCCAGTAGTAGGACAGGGGGCTTGTTTAAAGCCAACGTCCTGACTTTC. Translating it yields CASSRTGGLFKANVLTF. The rearrangement joins TRBV19 to TRBJ2-6; the match to TRBD1 covers 11 bases. Germline CDR1 is LNHDA and CDR2 is SQIVND (reference sequence). The CDR3 length is 17 residues. With V trimmed by 4 bases and J by 7 bases, 9 bases remained unmatched.

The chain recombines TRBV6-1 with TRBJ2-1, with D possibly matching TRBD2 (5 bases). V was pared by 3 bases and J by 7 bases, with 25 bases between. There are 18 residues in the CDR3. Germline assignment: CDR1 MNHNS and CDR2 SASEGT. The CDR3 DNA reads TGTGCCAGCAGTGACCTATTAGCGCGCGCCGACTTCGGGAATGAGCAGTTCTTC. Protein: CASSDLLARADFGNEQFF.